This entry features one T cell receptor beta chain sequence. Its antigen remains unidentified. The sample originates from a study of beta chain features in type 1 diabetes. Study-level points and caveats: Researchers report that Type 1 diabetes patients had moderately but significantly shorter TCRB CDR3s across all four CD4+ subsets. Researchers reported that naive, central memory and Treg TCRB repertoires appeared more similar in patients than in healthy donors.

The authors sorted CD4+ naive, central memory, regulatory and stem cell-like memory cells via CD45RO/CCR7/CD25/CD127/CD95/CD27. cDNA synthesis used the whole RNA isolate, giving expressed TCRB sequences. Measured with immunoSEQ multiplex PCR; TCRdb has only the in-frame clones, and not every one. Here the sample spans about 120,000 clones, 16% being singletons. This clonotype was sampled from a man aged 25-40 years with type 1 diabetes. Sample: central memory CD4+ T cells from blood.

The CDR3 coding sequence is TGTGCCAGCAGCCGATCGACCACAGATACGCAGTATTTT. It encodes CASSRSTTDTQYF. V and J are TRBV11-2 and TRBJ2-3; D gene ambiguous. This CDR3 has 13 residues. Looked up from germline, CDR1 is SGHAT and CDR2 is FQNNGV. Deletions cut 5 bases from V and 2 bases from J, with 8 bases between.